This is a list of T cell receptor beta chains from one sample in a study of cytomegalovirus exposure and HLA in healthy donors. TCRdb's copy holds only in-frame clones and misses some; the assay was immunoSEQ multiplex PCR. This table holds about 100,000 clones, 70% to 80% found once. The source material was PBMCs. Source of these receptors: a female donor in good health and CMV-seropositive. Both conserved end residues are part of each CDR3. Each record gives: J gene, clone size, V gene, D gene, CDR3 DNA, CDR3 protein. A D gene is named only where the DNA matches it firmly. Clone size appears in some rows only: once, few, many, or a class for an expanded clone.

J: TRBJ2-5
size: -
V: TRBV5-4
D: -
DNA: TGTGCCAGCAGCTCTACAGCGGCCAAAGAGACCCAGTACTTC
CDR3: CASSSTAAKETQYF

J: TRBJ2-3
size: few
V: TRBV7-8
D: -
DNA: TGTGCCAGCAGCTTAGAGGGGGAGCGGGATACGCAGTATTTT
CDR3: CASSLEGERDTQYF

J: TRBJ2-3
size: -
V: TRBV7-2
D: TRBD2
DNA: TGTGCCAGCAGCCCCGGGAGGACTAGCGGGGGGGCAGATACGCAGTATTTT
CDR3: CASSPGRTSGGADTQYF

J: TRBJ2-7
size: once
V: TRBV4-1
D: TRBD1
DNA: TGCGCCAGCAGCCAAGCCGGACAGGGGGCGTCCTACGAGCAGTACTTC
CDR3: CASSQAGQGASYEQYF

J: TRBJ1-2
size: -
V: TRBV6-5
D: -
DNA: TGTGCCACCCAAACCAGGGAAAGTTATGGCTACACCTTC
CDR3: CATQTRESYGYTF

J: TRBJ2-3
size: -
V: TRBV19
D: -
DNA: TGTGCCAGTAGTATCGATTGGGGCAGGGTGGCAGATACGCAGTATTTT
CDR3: CASSIDWGRVADTQYF

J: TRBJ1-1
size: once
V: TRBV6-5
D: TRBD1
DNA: TGTGCCAGCAGTATCCAGGGGGCCACTGAAGCTTTCTTT
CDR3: CASSIQGATEAFF

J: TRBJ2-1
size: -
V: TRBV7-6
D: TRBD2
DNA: TGTGCCAGCAGCTTGGAGAGCGGGAGCTCCTACAATGAGCAGTTCTTC
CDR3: CASSLESGSSYNEQFF

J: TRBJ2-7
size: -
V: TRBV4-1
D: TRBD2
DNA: TGCGCCAGCAGCGGGACGGGACTAGAGTCGGGGTACGAGCAGTACTTC
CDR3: CASSGTGLESGYEQYF

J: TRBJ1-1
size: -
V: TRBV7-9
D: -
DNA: TGTGCCAGCAGCCTCCTGAGGCGGGCTATGAACACTGAAGCTTTCTTT
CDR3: CASSLLRRAMNTEAFF

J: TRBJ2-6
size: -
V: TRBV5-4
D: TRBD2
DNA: TGTGCCAGCAGCTCGCCTAGCGGGACCCTCTCTGGGGCCAACGGCCTGACTTTC
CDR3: CASSSPSGTLSGANGLTF

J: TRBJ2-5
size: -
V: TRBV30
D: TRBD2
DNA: TGTGCCTGGGGCAGCCTAGCGGGCGAGACCCAGTACTTC
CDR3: CAWGSLAGETQYF

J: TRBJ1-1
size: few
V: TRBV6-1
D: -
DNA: TGTGCCAGCATTTGGGGACTTTGGAACACTGAAGCTTTCTTT
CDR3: CASIWGLWNTEAFF

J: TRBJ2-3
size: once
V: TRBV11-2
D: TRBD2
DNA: TGTGCCAGCAGCTTATGGGGGACTAGCGGATACACAGATACGCAGTATTTT
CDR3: CASSLWGTSGYTDTQYF

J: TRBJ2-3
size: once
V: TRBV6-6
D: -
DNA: TGTGCCAGCAGACCTCTCTCAGGCACAGATACGCAGTATTTT
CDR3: CASRPLSGTDTQYF

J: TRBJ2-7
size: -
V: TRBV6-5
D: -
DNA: TGTGCCAGCAGCCATACACCCCGCTACGAGCAGTACTTC
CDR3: CASSHTPRYEQYF

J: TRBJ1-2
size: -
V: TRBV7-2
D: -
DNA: TGTGCCAGCAGCTTAGTGGGCAGCGGCTACACCTTC
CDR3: CASSLVGSGYTF

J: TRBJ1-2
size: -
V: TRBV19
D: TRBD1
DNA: TGTGCCAGTAGTCCCCCCGGGACAGCCAACTATGGCTACACCTTC
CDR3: CASSPPGTANYGYTF

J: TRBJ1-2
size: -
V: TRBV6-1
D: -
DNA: TGTGCCAGCACCCCCCCAGGGGCAGGAGGCTACGCCTTC
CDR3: CASTPPGAGGYAF

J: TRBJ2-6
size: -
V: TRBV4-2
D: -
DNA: TGTGCCAGCAGCCAAGGTGGAGTTGGGGCCAACGTCCTGACTTTC
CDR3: CASSQGGVGANVLTF

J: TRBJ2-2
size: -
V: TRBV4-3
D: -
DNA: TGCGCCAGCAGCCAAGATCTTGGGCCTGGCGTTGCCGGGGAGCTGTTTTTT
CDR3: CASSQDLGPGVAGELFF

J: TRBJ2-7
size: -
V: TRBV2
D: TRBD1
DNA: TGTGCCAGCAGTGAAGAGATACCGGGACAGCCGATCTACGAGCAGTACTTC
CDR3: CASSEEIPGQPIYEQYF

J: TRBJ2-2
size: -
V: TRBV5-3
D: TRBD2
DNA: TGTGCCAGAAGCCGCACGGGGGGAGGGCCGTGCACCGGGGAGCTGTTTTTT
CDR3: CARSRTGGGPCTGELFF

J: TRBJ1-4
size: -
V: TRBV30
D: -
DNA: TGTGCCTGGAGTACACGCCCCAGGGCTACTAATGAAAAACTGTTTTTT
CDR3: CAWSTRPRATNEKLFF

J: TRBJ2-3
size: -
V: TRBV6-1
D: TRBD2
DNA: TGTGCCAGCACCTTAGGGGCGGGAGCTAAGGATACGCAGTATTTT
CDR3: CASTLGAGAKDTQYF

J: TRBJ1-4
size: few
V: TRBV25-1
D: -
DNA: TGTGCCAGCAGTGAACGTCGGGGGGCGAATGAAAAACTGTTTTTT
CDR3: CASSERRGANEKLFF

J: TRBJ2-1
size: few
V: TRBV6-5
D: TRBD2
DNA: TGTGCCAGCAGGCGGGACTATACCCATGAGCAGTTCTTC
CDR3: CASRRDYTHEQFF

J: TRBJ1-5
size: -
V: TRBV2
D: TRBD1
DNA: TGTGCCAGCAGGGGAGGACAGGGGGCTGCGAATCAGCCCCAGCATTTT
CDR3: CASRGGQGAANQPQHF

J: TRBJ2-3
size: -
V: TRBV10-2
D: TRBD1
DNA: TGCGCCAGCAGATTCGACAGGGGGCTCGCAGATACGCAGTATTTT
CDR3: CASRFDRGLADTQYF

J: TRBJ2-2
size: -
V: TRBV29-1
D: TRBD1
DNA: TGCAGCGTTAGGACAGGGGGCACCGGGGAGCTGTTTTTT
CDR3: CSVRTGGTGELFF

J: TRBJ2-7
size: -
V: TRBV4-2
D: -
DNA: TGTGCCAGCAGCCAAGATGTGGGAGTAAGCTCCTACGAGCAGTACTTC
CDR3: CASSQDVGVSSYEQYF

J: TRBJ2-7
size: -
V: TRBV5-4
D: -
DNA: TGTGCCACCGCGAGGGGGAGTTCCTACGAGCAGTACTTC
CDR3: CATARGSSYEQYF

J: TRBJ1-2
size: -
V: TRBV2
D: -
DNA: TGTGCCAGCTCCCCGGTTCTCGGGGGCTACACCTTC
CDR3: CASSPVLGGYTF

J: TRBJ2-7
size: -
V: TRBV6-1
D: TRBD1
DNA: TGTGCCAGCAGCGCGGACAGGTCCTACGAGCAGTACTTC
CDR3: CASSADRSYEQYF

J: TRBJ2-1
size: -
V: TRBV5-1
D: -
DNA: TGCGCCAGCAGCTCGGCGGGCAATGAGCAGTTCTTC
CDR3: CASSSAGNEQFF

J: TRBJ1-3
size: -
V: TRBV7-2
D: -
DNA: TGTGCCAGCAGCCGACTTGGTGGAAACACCATATATTTT
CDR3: CASSRLGGNTIYF

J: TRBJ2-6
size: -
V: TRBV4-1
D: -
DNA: TGCGCCAGCAGCCCCGTACCACAGGTCCCCTCTGGGGCCAACGTCCTGACTTTC
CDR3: CASSPVPQVPSGANVLTF

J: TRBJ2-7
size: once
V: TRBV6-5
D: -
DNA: TGTGCCAGCAGTTACCAAGACGGGGACGAGCAGTACTTC
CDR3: CASSYQDGDEQYF

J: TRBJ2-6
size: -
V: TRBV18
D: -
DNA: TGTGCCAGCTCACCCCTAGGGGGGGAAGGGGCCAACGTCCTGACTTTC
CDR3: CASSPLGGEGANVLTF

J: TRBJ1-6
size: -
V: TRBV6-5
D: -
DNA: TGTGCCAGCAGTCGCGGGGGGAGCCCTCCTCTCCCCCTCCACTTT
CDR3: CASSRGGSPPLPLHF

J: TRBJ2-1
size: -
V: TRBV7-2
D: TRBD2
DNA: TGTGCCAGCAGCCTAGGGGGACTAGCGGGGGGGCGGGGGTTCTTC
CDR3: CASSLGGLAGGRGFF

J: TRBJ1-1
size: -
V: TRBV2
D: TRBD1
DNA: TGTGCCAGCACCTACGTCCCGGGACAGGGGCTGGACACTGAAGCTTTCTTT
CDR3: CASTYVPGQGLDTEAFF

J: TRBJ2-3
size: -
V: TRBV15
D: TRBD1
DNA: TGTGCCACCAGCAGAGAAGGGACAGGGCCGGGAGATACGCAGTATTTT
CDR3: CATSREGTGPGDTQYF

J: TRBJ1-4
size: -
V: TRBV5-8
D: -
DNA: TGTGCCAGCAGTCGGGCCCTGCCGGGAGAAAAACTGTTTTTT
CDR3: CASSRALPGEKLFF

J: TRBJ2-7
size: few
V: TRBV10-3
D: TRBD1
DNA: TGTGCCATCAGTGGAGGACAGGGGAGCTACGAGCAGTACTTC
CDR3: CAISGGQGSYEQYF

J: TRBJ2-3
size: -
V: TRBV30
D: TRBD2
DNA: TGTGCCTGGAGTACTGGAGCGGGGCCCGATACGCAGTATTTT
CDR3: CAWSTGAGPDTQYF

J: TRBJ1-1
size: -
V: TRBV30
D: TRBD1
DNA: TGTGCCTGGGGACAGGGGATTCAGAACACTGAAGCTTTCTTT
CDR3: CAWGQGIQNTEAFF

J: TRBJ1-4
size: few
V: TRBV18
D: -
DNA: TGTGCCAGCTCACCATTCTCACAGGAGCTCAATGAAAAACTGTTTTTT
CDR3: CASSPFSQELNEKLFF

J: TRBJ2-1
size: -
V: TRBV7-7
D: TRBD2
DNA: TGTGCCAGCAGCTTAGAGGTGGCCGCCCCTAGCGGGAGGACGCCCTACAATGAGCAGTTCTTC
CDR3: CASSLEVAAPSGRTPYNEQFF

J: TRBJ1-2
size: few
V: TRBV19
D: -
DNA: TGTGCCAGTAGAGGACAGCCTAACTATGGCTACACCTTC
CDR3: CASRGQPNYGYTF

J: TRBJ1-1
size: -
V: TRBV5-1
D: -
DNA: TGCGCCAGCAGCTTGCTTATCGGGGGGCCTAGGAACACTGAAGCTTTCTTT
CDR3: CASSLLIGGPRNTEAFF

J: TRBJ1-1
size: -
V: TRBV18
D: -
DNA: TGTGCCAGCTCACCAACATTGCAGGGGTTCACTGAAGCTTTCTTT
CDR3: CASSPTLQGFTEAFF

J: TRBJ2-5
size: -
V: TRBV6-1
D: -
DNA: TGTGCCAGCAGCTCTGAACTGCAAGAGACCCAGTACTTC
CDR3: CASSSELQETQYF

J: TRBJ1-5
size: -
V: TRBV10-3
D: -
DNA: TGTGCCATCAGTGGGGGGGGCAATCAGCCCCAGCATTTT
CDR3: CAISGGGNQPQHF

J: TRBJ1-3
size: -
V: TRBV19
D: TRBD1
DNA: TGTGCCAGTAGTAATCCCAGGGGGGACTCTGGAAACACCATATATTTT
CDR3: CASSNPRGDSGNTIYF